Presented here are 28 T cell receptor beta chains from one specimen sequenced in a study of blood T cell repertoires in COVID-19. Assay used: immunoSEQ multiplex PCR; TCRdb lists only in-frame clones, some missing. This repertoire shows 300,000 or so clones, about 90% found once; its top ten account for approximately 6.5%. Sequenced: peripheral blood. These receptors came from a man younger than 30 who had recovered from COVID-19.

Here the CDR3 reads CASSQRAGGPSYEQYF. CDR3 coding DNA: TGTGCCAGCAGCCAACGAGCGGGGGGGCCCTCCTACGAGCAGTACTTC. The gene calls are TRBV5-4 and TRBJ2-7; 10 bases line up with TRBD2. V lost 4 bases to trimming and J lost 0 bases; unmatched junction nucleotides: 7. The germline CDR1 and CDR2 sequences are SGHNT and YYREEE (reference sequence). The CDR3 covers 16 residues. The whole variable domain, remainder taken from reference TRBV5-4 and TRBJ2-7, is ETGVTQSPTHLIKTRGQQVTLRCSSQSGHNTVSWYQQALGQGPQFIFQYYREEENGRGNFPPRFSGLQFPNYSSELNVNALELDDSALYLCASSQRAGGPSYEQYFGPGTRLTVT.

A single count supports this clone. This chain links TRBV6-5 with TRBJ1-1, with 7 bases matching TRBD1. Per the germline V gene, CDR1 is MNHEY and CDR2 is SVGAGI. The junction had 8 bases not matched to a gene; V was cut back by 6 bases and J by 4 bases. The CDR3 is 14 residues long. The CDR3 region has the DNA TGTGCCAGCAGCATAACCCCAGGGGGCACTGAAGCTTTCTTT. This translates into CASSITPGGTEAFF.

The genes are TRBV10-3 and TRBJ1-1; TRBD1 is a possible D gene (6 bases). Germline CDR1 and CDR2: ENHRY and SYGVKD. The germline V and J ends were trimmed by 8 bases and 0 bases, with 28 bases remaining between them. This CDR3 comprises 19 residues. This CDR3 is CAIQKDNRDNPSLNTEAFF. CDR3 nucleotides: TGTGCCATCCAGAAAGACAACCGGGACAATCCAAGTCTGAACACTGAAGCTTTCTTT.

The DNA of the CDR3 is TGTGCCAGCAGTTTTGCAGGGGCGTTGAACACCGGGGAGCTGTTTTTT. This sequence encodes CASSFAGALNTGELFF. The rearrangement joins TRBV27 to TRBJ2-2, with D perhaps matching TRBD1 (6 bases). The length of the CDR3 is 16 residues. V shed 3 bases and J shed 1 base, with 12 bases lying between them. Looked up from germline, CDR1 is MNHEY and CDR2 is SMNVEV (reference sequence).

The V and J genes are TRBV19 and TRBJ2-7; D perhaps matches TRBD2 (6 bases). V was pared by 5 bases and J by 2 bases, with 19 bases between. This CDR3 contains 16 residues. Germline-derived CDR1 and CDR2 are LNHDA and SQIVND (reference sequence). The CDR3 coding sequence is TGTGCCAGTAGTCCGAACGGGGTTGGGGGGACCTACGAGCAGTACTTC. Translated: CASSPNGVGGTYEQYF.

The chain recombines TRBV3-1 (or the pseudogene TRBV3-2) with TRBJ2-7; 9 bases are shared with TRBD1. V lost 4 bases to trimming and J lost 3 bases; unmatched junction nucleotides: 4. In germline, CDR1 is LGHDT, CDR2 YNNKEL (reference sequence). This CDR3 spans 14 amino acids. In nucleotides, the CDR3 is TGTGCCAGCAGCCCGGGACAGGGTAGCTACGAGCAGTACTTC. Amino acids: CASSPGQGSYEQYF.

The J gene is TRBJ1-5, the V gene TRBV2, with D tentatively TRBD1 (6 bases). Trimming cost V 1 base and J 5 bases, with 18 bases left between them. The CDR3 totals 17 residues. Germline CDR1 reads SNHLY; CDR2 reads FYNNEI. This CDR3 is CASSEGGWYRADQPQHF. CDR3 DNA: TGTGCCAGCAGTGAAGGGGGGTGGTACAGGGCGGATCAGCCCCAGCATTTT.

The chain combines TRBV27 with TRBJ1-4, with 10 nucleotides matching TRBD1. Germline CDR1 reads MNHEY; CDR2 reads SMNVEV (reference sequence). CDR3 size: 17 residues. J lost 0 bases, V lost 5 bases, and 6 bases had no gene match. The CDR3 region has the DNA TGTGCCAGCAGTAGGACAGGGGGGCTGGCAACTAATGAAAAACTGTTTTTT. Translated: CASSRTGGLATNEKLFF.

The chain joins TRBV27 to TRBJ2-3, with D maybe TRBD2 (6 bases). Germline V lookup: CDR1 MNHEY, CDR2 SMNVEV (reference sequence). CDR3 size: 16 residues. With 2 bases removed from V and 0 bases from J, the gap between germline ends came to 12 bases. CDR3 amino acids: CASSLSGPTSTDTQYF. CDR3 nucleotides: TGTGCCAGCAGTTTAAGCGGGCCCACCAGCACAGATACGCAGTATTTT.

The rearrangement links TRBV11-3 to TRBJ2-3; D remains unclear. Between the trimmed V and J ends, which lost 5 bases and 5 bases, there was a span of 11 bases. Germline V gene data show CDR1 as SGHNT and CDR2 as YENEEA. CDR3 size: 13 residues. This chain's CDR3 is CASSPRTEDTQYF. The CDR3 DNA reads as TGTGCCAGCAGCCCCAGAACAGAAGATACGCAGTATTTT.

The chain links TRBV7-2 to TRBJ2-7; 7 bases match TRBD2. This CDR3 contains 14 residues. V trimming: 5 bases; J trimming: 7 bases; junction bases outside the gene matches: 11. CDR1 is SGHTA, CDR2 FQGNSA, per germline. CDR3 nucleotides: TGTGCCAGCAGCCCCGGGACTACCCTTGGGGAGCAGTACTTC. Residues: CASSPGTTLGEQYF.

The chain is built from TRBV18 and TRBJ2-7, with D perhaps matching TRBD1 (7 bases). CDR3 length: 14 amino acids. Germline CDR1 is KGHSH and CDR2 is LQKENI. V shed 4 bases and J shed 3 bases, with 13 bases lying between them. DNA for the CDR3: TGTGCCAGCTCACTCGCGGGACAGATCTACGAGCAGTACTTC. Amino acids: CASSLAGQIYEQYF.

The genes are TRBV19 and TRBJ2-4; TRBD2 is a possible D gene (6 bases). V lost 6 bases, J lost 0 bases, and 12 bases lay in between. The germline gives CDR1 LNHDA, CDR2 SQIVND (reference sequence). The CDR3 is 15 amino acids. CDR3 sequence reads: CASSSGELAKNIQYF. CDR3 DNA: TGTGCCAGTAGCTCGGGAGAACTAGCCAAAAACATTCAGTACTTC.

The rearrangement uses TRBV18 and TRBJ1-6; no definite D call. The germline V gene has CDR1 KGHSH and CDR2 LQKENI. V was shortened by 3 bases and J by 7 bases, with 10 bases between the two germline ends. The CDR3 has 14 residues. CDR3 residues: CASSPTEVNSPLHF. The CDR3 region has the DNA TGTGCCAGCTCACCTACAGAAGTGAATTCACCCCTCCACTTT.

The chain uses TRBV12-3 or TRBV12-4 and TRBJ1-2; TRBD1 matches at 8 bases. The CDR3 covers 12 residues. The V and J ends lost 7 bases and 6 bases, in that order; junction bases with no gene match: 4. The CDR3: CASNRDRHGYTF. CDR3 nucleotides: TGTGCCAGCAATAGGGACAGGCATGGCTACACCTTC.

This chain uses TRBV15 with TRBJ2-5, with TRBD2 matching over 8 bases. CDR1 LNHNV and CDR2 YYDKDF come from the germline V gene (reference sequence). J was trimmed by 5 bases and V by 5 bases; bases with no gene match: 10. The CDR3 is made up of 15 amino acids. The CDR3 region has the DNA TGTGCCACCAGCCGTGTGGCGGGGGGCATGGAGACCCAGTACTTC. This gives the protein CATSRVAGGMETQYF.

The DNA for the CDR3 is TGCAGCGTTGAAGGAGGGAATGAGCAGTACTTC. It codes for CSVEGGNEQYF. This sequence joins TRBV29-1 and TRBJ2-7; TRBD2 is a possible D gene (5 bases). This CDR3 is 11 amino acids long. The V end was cut by 1 base, the J end by 7 bases, with 8 bases between. The germline V gene encodes CDR1 SQVTM and CDR2 ANQGSEA.

This rearrangement joins TRBV5-1 to TRBJ2-7, with 7 bases matching TRBD2. Trimming at V came to 4 bases and at J to 4 bases, leaving 11 bases not matched to a gene. This CDR3 has 15 amino acids. Germline CDR1 SGHRS, CDR2 YFSETQ. CDR3 sequence reads: CASSEQDIGRYEQYF. In DNA form, the CDR3 reads TGCGCCAGCAGCGAACAGGACATCGGGAGGTACGAGCAGTACTTC.

This chain joins TRBV19 and TRBJ2-1; 11 nucleotides line up with TRBD2. The trim removed 3 bases at V and 5 bases at J, leaving 3 bases unmatched. Germline CDR1 reads LNHDA; CDR2 reads SQIVND (reference sequence). CDR3 size: 15 residues. The CDR3 sequence is CASSILGLADNEQFF. The CDR3 DNA reads TGTGCCAGTAGTATCTTGGGACTAGCGGACAATGAGCAGTTCTTC.

The chain employs TRBV7-6 and TRBJ1-5, with D possibly matching TRBD1 (5 bases). V was clipped by 5 bases and J by 7 bases, with 9 bases between them. Germline assignment: CDR1 SGHVS and CDR2 FNYEAQ. CDR3 size: 12 residues. The CDR3 protein is CASSQGGQPQHF. In nucleotides, the CDR3 is TGTGCCAGCAGCCAGGGAGGGCAGCCCCAGCATTTT.

The chain is built from TRBV5-1 and TRBJ1-1; TRBD1 agrees at 7 bases. Germline V CDR1 and CDR2: SGHRS, YFSETQ. The CDR3 length is 17 residues. J gave up 1 base and V 2 bases, and 11 bases lay outside the gene matches. The CDR3 loop is CASSLNPQGNRNTEAFF. DNA of the CDR3: TGCGCCAGCAGCTTAAATCCACAGGGGAACCGGAACACTGAAGCTTTCTTT.

The chain joins TRBV4-1 to TRBJ1-1; D may be TRBD1 (5 bases). The V and J ends lost 4 bases and 1 base respectively, with 7 bases between them. The CDR3 is 13 amino acids. CDR1 is MGHRA, CDR2 YSYEKL, per germline. The CDR3 sequence: CASSRTGNTEAFF. The CDR3 DNA is TGCGCCAGCAGCCGTACAGGGAACACTGAAGCTTTCTTT.

This clone occurred once. The V call is TRBV4-3, the J call TRBJ2-1, with TRBD2 matching 8 bases. Germline V gene data show CDR1 as LGHNA and CDR2 as YSLEER. The J segment lost 4 bases and the V segment lost 1 base, leaving 6 bases of the junction unmatched. CDR3 size: 16 residues. CDR3 coding DNA: TGCGCCAGCAGCCAAGGAGTAGCGGGGACATACAATGAGCAGTTCTTC. It translates to CASSQGVAGTYNEQFF.

This chain connects TRBV30 to TRBJ2-3, with 8 bases that match TRBD2. CDR3 length: 14 residues. The V gene end was trimmed by 4 bases and the J gene end by 8 bases; junction bases not matched to a gene: 11. Germline V gives CDR1 GTSNPN, CDR2 SVGIG (reference sequence). The CDR3 region has the DNA TGTGCCTGGACCATCGGGGCGGGAGGAGGTACGCAGTATTTT. Translation: CAWTIGAGGGTQYF.

The genes are TRBV5-1 and TRBJ2-3; 14 positions match TRBD2. The CDR3 extends over 21 amino acids. V was pared by 0 bases and J by 0 bases, with 12 bases of the junction left unmatched. In germline, CDR1 is SGHRS, CDR2 YFSETQ. CDR3 protein: CASSLARSGTSGSSSTDTQYF. In DNA form, the CDR3 reads TGCGCCAGCAGCTTGGCCAGGTCCGGGACTAGCGGGAGTTCTAGCACAGATACGCAGTATTTT.

The rearrangement uses TRBV9 and TRBJ2-3, with TRBD2 as a possible D gene (6 bases). Germline V gives CDR1 SGDLS, CDR2 YYNGEE. CDR3 size: 15 residues. V shed 0 bases and J shed 0 bases, with 8 bases lying between them. The CDR3 coding sequence is TGTGCCAGCAGCGTAGTCGGAGGGAGCACAGATACGCAGTATTTT. Its translation: CASSVVGGSTDTQYF. Full variable domain (outside the CDR3, taken from reference TRBV9 and TRBJ2-3): DSGVTQTPKHLITATGQRVTLRCSPRSGDLSVYWYQQSLDQGLQFLIQYYNGEERAKGNILERFSAQQFPDLHSELNLSSLELGDSALYFCASSVVGGSTDTQYFGPGTRLTVL.

This clone was found once. The chain carries TRBV7-2 and TRBJ2-5; 8 bases agree with TRBD2. There are 15 residues in the CDR3. The germline V gene encodes CDR1 SGHTA and CDR2 FQGNSA. Germline trimming cut 5 bases from V and 0 bases from J; bases unmatched to any gene: 5. The CDR3 spells CASSPGGAYQETQYF. CDR3 DNA sequence: TGTGCCAGCAGCCCGGGGGGGGCTTACCAAGAGACCCAGTACTTC.

This clone is a singleton in its sample. The chain links TRBV12-3 or TRBV12-4 to TRBJ1-6; 8 bases fit TRBD1. This CDR3 is built from 13 residues. J lost 10 bases, V lost 2 bases, and 1 base had no gene match. This CDR3 is CASSLTGGSPLHF. The CDR3 DNA is TGTGCCAGCAGTTTAACAGGGGGATCACCCCTCCACTTT.